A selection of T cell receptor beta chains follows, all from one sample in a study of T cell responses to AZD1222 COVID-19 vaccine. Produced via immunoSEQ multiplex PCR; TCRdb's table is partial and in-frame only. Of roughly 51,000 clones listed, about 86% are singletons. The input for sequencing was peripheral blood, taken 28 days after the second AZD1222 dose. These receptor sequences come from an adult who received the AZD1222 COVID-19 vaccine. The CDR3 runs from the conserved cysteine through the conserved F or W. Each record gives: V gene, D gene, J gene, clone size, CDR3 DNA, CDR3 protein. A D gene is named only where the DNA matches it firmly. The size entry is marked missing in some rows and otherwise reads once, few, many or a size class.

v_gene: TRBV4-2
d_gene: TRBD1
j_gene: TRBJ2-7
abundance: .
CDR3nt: TGTGCCAGCAGCCCCGACCTCCCGGGACAGAGCTACGAGCAGTACTTC
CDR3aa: CASSPDLPGQSYEQYF

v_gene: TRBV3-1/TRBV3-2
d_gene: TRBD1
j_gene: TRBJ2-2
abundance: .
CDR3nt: TGTGCCAGCAGCGCCCGGGACAGGGGACGAACCGGGGAGCTGTTTTTT
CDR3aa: CASSARDRGRTGELFF

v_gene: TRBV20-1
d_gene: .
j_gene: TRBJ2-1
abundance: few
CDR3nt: TGCAGTGCTAGTGTGGGGGCTACTGGGAATGAGCAGTTCTTC
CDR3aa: CSASVGATGNEQFF

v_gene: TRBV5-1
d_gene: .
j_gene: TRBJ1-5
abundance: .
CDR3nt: TGCGCCAGCAGCTTCGGACAGAATCAGCCCCAGCATTTT
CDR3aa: CASSFGQNQPQHF

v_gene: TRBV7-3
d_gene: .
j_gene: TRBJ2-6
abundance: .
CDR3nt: TGTGCCAGCAGCCTGCACCCGACAGGGGCCAACGTCCTGACTTTC
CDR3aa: CASSLHPTGANVLTF

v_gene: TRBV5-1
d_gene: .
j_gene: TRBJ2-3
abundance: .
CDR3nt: TGCGCCAGCAGCTCTTTGGAGGCGGCGGGCACAGATACGCAGTATTTT
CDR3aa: CASSSLEAAGTDTQYF

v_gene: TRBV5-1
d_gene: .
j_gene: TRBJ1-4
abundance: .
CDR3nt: TGCGCCAGCAGCTTGGCAGGACCAACTAATGAAAAACTGTTTTTT
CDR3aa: CASSLAGPTNEKLFF

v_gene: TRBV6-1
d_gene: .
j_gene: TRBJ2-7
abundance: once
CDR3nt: TGTGCCAGCAGTGGAGGTCGGGCAGGGCAGACGACCGAGCAGTACTTC
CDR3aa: CASSGGRAGQTTEQYF

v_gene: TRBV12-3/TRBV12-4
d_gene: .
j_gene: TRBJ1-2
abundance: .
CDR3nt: TGTGCCACCGTGGGGGAGGGCTATGGCTACACCTTC
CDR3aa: CATVGEGYGYTF

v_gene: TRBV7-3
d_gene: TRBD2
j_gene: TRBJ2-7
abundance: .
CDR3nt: TGTGCCAGCAGCTTACGAAGCGGGAGGGGCTACGAGCAGTACTTC
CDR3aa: CASSLRSGRGYEQYF

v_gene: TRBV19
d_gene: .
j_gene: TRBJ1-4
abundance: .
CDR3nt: TGTGCCAGCCAAACCACCCGCGTCGAAGGTTTCTCAACTAATGAAAAACTGTTTTTT
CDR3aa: CASQTTRVEGFSTNEKLFF

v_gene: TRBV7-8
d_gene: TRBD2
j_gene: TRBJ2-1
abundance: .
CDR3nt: TGTGCCAGCAGGCCCGGGACTAGCGGATACAATGAGCAGTTCTTC
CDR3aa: CASRPGTSGYNEQFF

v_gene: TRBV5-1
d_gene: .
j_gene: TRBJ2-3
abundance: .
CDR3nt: TGCGCCAGCAGCGACAGATCAGGCGGTGGCACAGATACGCAGTATTTT
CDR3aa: CASSDRSGGGTDTQYF

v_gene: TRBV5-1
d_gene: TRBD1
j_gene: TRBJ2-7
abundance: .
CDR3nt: TGCGCCAGCAGCCCGGGACAGCTTACCTCCTACGAGCAGTACTTC
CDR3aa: CASSPGQLTSYEQYF

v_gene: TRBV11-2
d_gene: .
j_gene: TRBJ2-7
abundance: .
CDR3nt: TGTGCCAGCAGCTTAGGTGGGGTTAGCTCCTACGAGCAGTACTTC
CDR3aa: CASSLGGVSSYEQYF

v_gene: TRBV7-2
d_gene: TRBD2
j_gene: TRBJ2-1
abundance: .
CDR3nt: TGTGCCAGCAGCACGCCGGGGGGGCTTAGCTCCTACAATGAGCAGTTCTTC
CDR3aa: CASSTPGGLSSYNEQFF

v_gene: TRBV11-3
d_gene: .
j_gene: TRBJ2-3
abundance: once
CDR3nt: TGTGCCAGCCGGAGGGCCGGTACAGATACGCAGTATTTT
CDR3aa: CASRRAGTDTQYF

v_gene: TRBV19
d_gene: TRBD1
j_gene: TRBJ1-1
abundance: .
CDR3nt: TGTGCCAGTATCAGGACAGGGGGAAGTACTGAAGCTTTCTTT
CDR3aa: CASIRTGGSTEAFF

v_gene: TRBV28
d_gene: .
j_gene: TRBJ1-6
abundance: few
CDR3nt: TGTGCCAGCAGTTTAGGGCAGGGAAGATCACCCCTCCACTTT
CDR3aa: CASSLGQGRSPLHF

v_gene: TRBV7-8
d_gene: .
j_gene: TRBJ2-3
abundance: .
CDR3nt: TGTGCCAGCAGCCCGAGTAGCACAGATACGCAGTATTTT
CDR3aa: CASSPSSTDTQYF

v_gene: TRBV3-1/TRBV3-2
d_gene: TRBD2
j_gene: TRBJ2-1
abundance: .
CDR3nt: TGTGCCAGCAGCCAAGAACCCGGGACTAGTGTCAATGAGCAGTTCTTC
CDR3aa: CASSQEPGTSVNEQFF